Presented here are 16 T cell receptor beta chains from one specimen sequenced in a study of shared T cell receptors in the human thymus. Sequenced by immunoSEQ multiplex PCR; TCRdb stores in-frame clones only, minus some. The table shows 650,000 to 950,000 clones, with approximately 83% occurring only once. The data also belong to a second study, concerning human thymus T cells.

Sequences were obtained from thymocytes. The receptors were gathered from a girl in the first two years of life with a congenital heart defect.

The CDR3 loop reads CATVTRDRVRGYTF. The CDR3 DNA is TGTGCCACCGTCACGAGGGACAGGGTCCGCGGCTACACCTTC. The chain recombines TRBV28 with TRBJ1-2, with 9 bases identical to TRBD1. The J segment lost 8 bases and the V segment lost 10 bases, leaving 14 bases of the junction unmatched. The CDR3 is 14 residues long. CDR1 and CDR2 from the germline V gene are MDHEN and SYDVKM.

The rearrangement uses TRBV19 and TRBJ1-2, with TRBD1 as a possible D gene (5 bases). This CDR3 is built from 14 residues. V was shortened by 5 bases and J by 4 bases, with 14 bases between the two germline ends. The germline gives CDR1 LNHDA, CDR2 SQIVND (reference sequence). The CDR3 nucleotides are TGTGCCAGTAGTCCCCAGGGCCCGTCCTATGGCTACACCTTC. As protein: CASSPQGPSYGYTF.

The DNA of the CDR3 is TGTGCCAGCAGCTTGGTCGTTCGGGGGGGCCATGAGCAGTTCTTC. It specifies CASSLVVRGGHEQFF. This chain connects TRBV5-4 to TRBJ2-1, with 8 bases aligning to TRBD2. V lost 0 bases to trimming and J lost 8 bases; unmatched junction nucleotides: 7. There are 15 residues in the CDR3. Germline V lookup: CDR1 SGHNT, CDR2 YYREEE (reference sequence).

This chain joins TRBV28 and TRBJ1-2; D is perhaps TRBD1 (5 bases). The CDR3 consists of 16 residues. Trimming shortened V by 5 bases and J by 2 bases, and 18 bases separated the two germline ends. Germline V gives CDR1 MDHEN, CDR2 SYDVKM. The CDR3, as DNA: TGTGCCAGCAGTCCCAAGTTCAGGGATGGAAACTATGGCTACACCTTC. The encoded protein is CASSPKFRDGNYGYTF.

This rearrangement joins TRBV6-5 to TRBJ2-2; TRBD1 matches at 8 bases. CDR3 length equals 15 residues. With V trimmed by 6 bases and J by 0 bases, 3 bases remained unmatched. Germline V gene data show CDR1 as MNHEY and CDR2 as SVGAGI. In DNA, the CDR3 is TGTGCCAGCAGGCGGACAGGGACGAACACCGGGGAGCTGTTTTTT. It codes for CASRRTGTNTGELFF.

The count of this clone is one. The V call is TRBV28, the J call TRBJ1-5; 7 nucleotides agree with TRBD1. The germline V gene encodes CDR1 MDHEN and CDR2 SYDVKM. The CDR3 spans 15 residues. V trimming: 2 bases; J trimming: 5 bases; junction bases outside the gene matches: 6. CDR3: CASSLGGGDDQPQHF. DNA of the CDR3: TGTGCCAGCAGTTTAGGAGGGGGCGACGATCAGCCCCAGCATTTT.

This chain uses TRBV25-1 with TRBJ2-7; 8 positions match TRBD1. The germline CDR1 and CDR2 sequences are MGHDK and SYGVNS. There are 15 residues in the CDR3. V shed 1 base and J 3 bases; nucleotides not matched to a gene: 5. The CDR3, as DNA: TGTGCCAGCAGTGAATGGAACAGGGGGGTCTACGAGCAGTACTTC. This codes for CASSEWNRGVYEQYF.

The V call is TRBV29-1, the J call TRBJ2-1; 9 positions agree with TRBD1. The CDR3 totals 15 residues. Trimming took 5 bases from V and 2 from J; bases not matched to a gene: 7. CDR1 and CDR2 (germline): SQVTM, ANQGSEA. The CDR3 sequence is CSVFPDRGAYNEQFF. CDR3 coding DNA: TGCAGCGTTTTTCCCGACAGGGGGGCCTACAATGAGCAGTTCTTC.

The genes are TRBV7-2 and TRBJ1-2, with 9 bases that match TRBD1. The CDR3 consists of 16 residues. Germline V CDR1 and CDR2: SGHTA, FQGNSA. The junction had 14 bases not matched to a gene; V was cut back by 6 bases and J by 6 bases. The CDR3 is CASRLPQRQGDDGYTF. The CDR3 DNA sequence: TGTGCCAGCAGGTTACCACAAAGACAGGGGGACGATGGCTACACCTTC.

This chain uses TRBV5-6 with TRBJ2-5, with TRBD2 identical over 8 bases. This CDR3 spans 18 amino acids. Trimming cost V 6 bases and J 1 base; bases outside gene matches: 17. The germline gives CDR1 SGHDT, CDR2 YYEEEE. CDR3 sequence (DNA): TGTGCCAGCATCAGTGGGGGGTGGTCGGGGGGGCCCCAAGAGACCCAGTACTTC. Residues: CASISGGWSGGPQETQYF. Combining the CDR3 with reference TRBV5-6 and TRBJ2-5 gives the whole variable domain DAGVTQSPTHLIKTRGQQVTLRCSPKSGHDTVSWYQQALGQGPQFIFQYYEEEERQRGNFPDRFSGHQFPNYSSELNVNALLLGDSALYLCASISGGWSGGPQETQYFGPGTRLLVL.

This clone was detected a few times. The chain uses TRBV18 and TRBJ2-7; 16 bases match TRBD2. V shed 4 bases and J 5 bases; nucleotides not matched to a gene: 14. CDR1 KGHSH and CDR2 LQKENI come from the germline V gene. The CDR3 is 19 amino acids. CDR3 amino acids: CASSLKGLAGGPARNEQYF. The CDR3 DNA is TGTGCCAGCTCACTAAAGGGACTAGCGGGGGGGCCGGCTCGGAACGAGCAGTACTTC.

A few counts support this clone. V is TRBV11-2 and J is TRBJ2-2; D is perhaps TRBD2 (5 bases). The CDR3 loop spans 15 amino acids. Germline V gene data show CDR1 as SGHAT and CDR2 as FQNNGV. The ends were cut back, 4 bases at V and 0 bases at J, with 9 bases in the middle. The chain's CDR3 is CASSWGAANTGELFF. In DNA form, the CDR3 reads TGTGCCAGCAGCTGGGGAGCGGCGAACACCGGGGAGCTGTTTTTT.

As DNA, the CDR3 is TGTGCCAGCAGCCCCTTTATACCCTCTTCTAGCGGACCCTACAATGAGCAGTTCTTC. Encoded protein: CASSPFIPSSSGPYNEQFF. The chain carries TRBV27 and TRBJ2-1; 7 nucleotides align to TRBD2. The germline gives CDR1 MNHEY, CDR2 SMNVEV (reference sequence). V lost 6 bases and J lost 2; bases outside the gene matches: 19. The CDR3 is 19 amino acids.

This rearrangement joins TRBV5-8 to TRBJ1-5, with 8 bases that match TRBD1. The CDR3 runs to 18 residues. V lost 5 bases, J lost 5 bases, and 18 bases stayed unmatched. Per the germline V gene, CDR1 is SGHTS and CDR2 is YDEGEE. The CDR3 DNA reads as TGTGCCAGCAGATCACTACCGAGAGGACAGGGAGAGTATCAGCCCCAGCATTTT. Its translation is CASRSLPRGQGEYQPQHF.

CDR3 bases: TGTGCCAGCAGCGTAGTTGGGACAGGGGGCGGTAACTATGGCTACACCTTC. Translation gives CASSVVGTGGGNYGYTF. The rearrangement uses TRBV9 and TRBJ1-2; the match to TRBD1 covers 12 bases. CDR1 is SGDLS, CDR2 YYNGEE, per germline. The trim removed 0 bases at V and 1 base at J, leaving 4 bases unmatched. The CDR3 sequence is 17 residues long.

The chain links TRBV2 to TRBJ1-1; 7 bases match TRBD1. This CDR3 has 17 amino acids. V shed 6 bases and J 0 bases; nucleotides not matched to a gene: 13. Per germline, CDR1 SNHLY and CDR2 FYNNEI. CDR3 protein: CASRMTGQNPLNTEAFF. CDR3 bases: TGTGCCAGCAGGATGACAGGGCAAAATCCCTTGAACACTGAAGCTTTCTTT.